This TCR beta chain appears in the sequencing data of a study of T cell responses to AZD1222 COVID-19 vaccine. Whole-study findings and limits: White British ancestry dominated among donors, who included more females, and clonal diversity was possibly underestimated. Only six AZD1222 recipients tested seropositive at baseline. As reported, nearly half of all spike-specific TCRs target variant regions that are unmutated. An increase in Spike-specific TCR breadth and depth was observed after two AZD1222 doses.

Note on this clone: Its specificity is not known.

Data came from immunoSEQ multiplex PCR; TCRdb stores just in-frame clones and leaves some out. Of 65,000 to 85,000 clones in the sample, over 75% were seen once. The CDR3 sequence is 15 residues long. Looked up from germline, CDR1 is SGHDN and CDR2 is FVKESK. Trimming cost V 0 bases and J 1 base, with 9 bases left between them. This TCR derives from an adult who received the AZD1222 COVID-19 vaccine. Sequenced material: peripheral blood, taken 28 days after the second AZD1222 dose. The chain combines TRBV14 with TRBJ1-1, with D unresolved. The CDR3 spells CASSQERARNTEAFF. For the CDR3, the DNA is TGTGCCAGCAGCCAAGAAAGGGCGAGGAACACTGAAGCTTTCTTT.